This is a list of T cell receptor beta chains from one sample in a study of shared clonotypes between healthy human individuals. TCRdb's table, derived via immunoSEQ multiplex PCR, lists solely in-frame clones and lacks some. The sample consists of about 120,000 clones, 55% to 70% of them appearing once. The sequenced sample consisted of memory CD8+ T cells sorted from blood. These receptors all come from a woman younger than 45 in good health. CDR3s include the opening cysteine and the closing phenylalanine or tryptophan. D genes are given only for firm matches. Size tells how often a clone was seen (once, few, many) or the class of an expanded clone, and some rows leave it out.

d_call j_call clone_size v_call cdr3_nt cdr3_aa
NA TRBJ2-3 NA TRBV9 TGTGCCAGCAGCGGAGAAGTGGGCGGGAGCACAGATACGCAGTATTTT CASSGEVGGSTDTQYF
TRBD1 TRBJ1-1 NA TRBV28 TGTGCCAGCAGGTCAGGGGGGGCAAACACTGAAGCTTTCTTT CASRSGGANTEAFF
NA TRBJ2-7 NA TRBV7-8 TGTGCCAGCAGCTTACATCAGGGGCCCTCCTACGAGCAGTACTTC CASSLHQGPSYEQYF
NA TRBJ1-2 NA TRBV25-1 TGTGCCAGCAGTCTGGGCGGAATGGGTGGCTACACCTTC CASSLGGMGGYTF
NA TRBJ2-7 NA TRBV19 TGTGCCAGTAGTATAGTTTCAGGGCTCTCCTACGAGCAGTACTTC CASSIVSGLSYEQYF
NA TRBJ2-7 NA TRBV2 TGTGCCAGCAGGGGGACACCACACTCCTACGAGCAGTACTTC CASRGTPHSYEQYF
TRBD2 TRBJ2-7 once TRBV25-1 TGTGCCAGTGAAGCGGGAGGAGGCGAGCAGTACTTC CASEAGGGEQYF
NA TRBJ1-5 NA TRBV11-2 TGTGCCAGCAGCCCCGGACGGTATAGCAATCAGCCCCAGCATTTT CASSPGRYSNQPQHF
NA TRBJ1-4 NA TRBV7-2 TGTGCCAGCAGCGAGCACTCCGGGACAACTAATGAAAAACTGTTTTTT CASSEHSGTTNEKLFF
TRBD2 TRBJ2-7 NA TRBV29-1 TGCAGCGTTGAAGATCGGACTAGCAGACCCTACGAGCAGTACTTC CSVEDRTSRPYEQYF
TRBD1 TRBJ2-2 few TRBV10-1 TGCGCCAGCAGCAACGCCGGGACAGGGACCTTCGGGGAGCTGTTTTTT CASSNAGTGTFGELFF
NA TRBJ2-5 NA TRBV19 TGTGCCAGTACCCCCTCCCCAGGGACGGAGGCCCAGTACTTC CASTPSPGTEAQYF
TRBD2 TRBJ2-7 few TRBV28 TGTGCCAGCAGTCCACTAGCGGGTTCCTACGAGCAGTACTTC CASSPLAGSYEQYF
TRBD1 TRBJ2-7 few TRBV29-1 TGCAGCGTTCCGGGAGGGGACAGGGGCGAGCAGTACTTC CSVPGGDRGEQYF
NA TRBJ1-4 NA TRBV15 TGTGCCACCAGCAGGGACCGGGGGCTCATGGGGAAACTGTTTTTT CATSRDRGLMGKLFF
TRBD2 TRBJ2-1 NA TRBV28 TGTGCCAGCAGAGTTTTACGGGGAGGGAATGAGCAGTTCTTC CASRVLRGGNEQFF
NA TRBJ1-4 NA TRBV7-9 TGTGCCAGCAGCTTGGGGAGCGGCGAAAAACTGTTTTTT CASSLGSGEKLFF
TRBD2 TRBJ2-5 NA TRBV4-1 TGCGCCAGCAGTCGGACTAGCGGGAGTGGGCAAGAGACCCAGTACTTC CASSRTSGSGQETQYF
TRBD1 TRBJ1-5 NA TRBV11-3 TGTGCCAGCAGCTTCTGGACAGGGCTTCAGCCCCAGCATTTT CASSFWTGLQPQHF
NA TRBJ2-1 NA TRBV5-1 TGCGCCAGCAGCTTGGTCCGGACTGGAAACAATGAGCAGTTCTTC CASSLVRTGNNEQFF
NA TRBJ2-1 NA TRBV11-3 TGTGCCAGCAGCTTAGCGGGCGGGTACAATGAGCAGTTCTTC CASSLAGGYNEQFF
TRBD1 TRBJ2-1 NA TRBV27 TGTGCCAGTTTCCGGGACAGGGGAAACAATGAGCAGTTCTTC CASFRDRGNNEQFF
TRBD1 TRBJ1-1 few TRBV27 TGTGCCAGCGGCGACAGGGACACTGAAGCTTTCTTT CASGDRDTEAFF